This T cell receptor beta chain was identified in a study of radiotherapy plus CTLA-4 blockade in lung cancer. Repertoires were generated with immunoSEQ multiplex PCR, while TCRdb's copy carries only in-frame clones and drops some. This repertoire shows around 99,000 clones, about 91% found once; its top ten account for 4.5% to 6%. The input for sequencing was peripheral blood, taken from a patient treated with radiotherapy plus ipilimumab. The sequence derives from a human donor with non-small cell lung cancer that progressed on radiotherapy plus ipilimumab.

This CDR3 is CASSGAGAGNTIYF. In nucleotides, the CDR3 is TGTGCCAGTAGTGGAGCAGGGGCTGGAAACACCATATATTTT. V is TRBV19 and J is TRBJ1-3; D might be TRBD1 (6 bases). Germline V gives CDR1 LNHDA, CDR2 SQIVND (reference sequence). The length of the CDR3 is 14 residues. Trimming took 5 bases from V and 2 from J, leaving 10 bases between them.